Included here is one TCR beta chain sequence, with context. This sample was included in a study of blood T cell repertoires in COVID-19. The table came from immunoSEQ multiplex PCR; TCRdb's copy has only in-frame clones and leaves some out. The sample contains around 40,000 clones, about 88% of which appear only once. Per germline, CDR1 MGHDK and CDR2 SYGVNS. V lost 6 bases, J lost 4 bases, and 7 bases stayed unmatched. CDR3 length: 16 residues. The sequencing sample was made of peripheral blood. The sequence was collected from a human donor in a cohort sampled during active COVID-19. The chain is built from TRBV25-1 and TRBJ1-6, with TRBD1 matching 9 bases. The CDR3, as DNA: TGTGCCAGCAGCCAGGACAGGGGAAAGTATAATTCACCCCTCCACTTT. Protein: CASSQDRGKYNSPLHF.